What follows describes a single T cell receptor beta chain. Its antigen is as yet unknown. This CDR3 region has 14 residues. Trimming removed 3 bases at V and 4 bases at J, with 12 bases between. Per the germline V gene, CDR1 is LNHDA and CDR2 is SQIVND (reference sequence). The data belong to a study of T cell responses to AZD1222 COVID-19 vaccine. On the study more broadly: It was second doses at about 4 or about 12 weeks that were pooled. Findings and caveats of the study: Spike-specific TCR breadth and depth were elevated following two AZD1222 doses. Per reports, nearly half of all spike-specific TCRs target regions that are unmutated in variants. Researchers took repertoire samples only after the peak T cell response had come.

Assay used: immunoSEQ multiplex PCR; TCRdb lists only in-frame clones, some missing. The sample lists about 130,000 clones, 88% occurring once. V is TRBV19 and J is TRBJ2-5; D is perhaps TRBD2 (6 bases). This specimen consisted of peripheral blood, obtained on day 0 of AZD1222 vaccination. The source is an adult in good health. CDR3 residues: CASSIGTSRETQYF. The CDR3, as DNA: TGTGCCAGTAGTATTGGAACTAGCAGAGAGACCCAGTACTTC.